This T cell receptor (beta chain) was sequenced for a study of radiotherapy plus CTLA-4 blockade in lung cancer (dated by TCRdb to 2017 to 2018). Study-level background: Objective responses were observed in 18% of enrolled patients, and disease control was achieved in less than 35%. The full study reports these points: After treatment with radiotherapy and ipilimumab, TCR clones that came from tumors expanded in the peripheral blood. The strongest predictors of response were reported to be early dynamic shifts in blood T cell clones along with a rise in serum interferon-beta following radiation.

As concerns this clone: There is no known antigen for this receptor. Per-base quality was not reported, and no clone a single base away is much larger than it.

Preparation of the library involved the immunoSEQ multiplex PCR assay. Drawn from immuneACCESS, this table holds only the in-frame rearrangements with V and J called that TCRdb kept. Clones are partly lost; checked studies trace under half to an unresolved V gene and leave the rest unexplained. This sample holds 43,000 or so clones; roughly 60% were observed only once. Together, the top ten hold around 20% of the sample. The study evaluated CTLA-4 blockade (ipilimumab) given together with focal radiation therapy in patients who had chemo-refractory metastatic non-small-cell lung cancer. V trim: 6 bases; J trim: 1 base; unmatched bases: 5. CDR1 and CDR2 were assigned from the germline V gene as MNHEY and SVGAGI. Taken from cysteine to phenylalanine, the CDR3 has 14 residues. Only the CDR3 DNA is retained, 42 bases long and in frame from the first base.

The sequence is built from TRBV6-5 and TRBJ2-7, with 8 central nucleotides matching TRBD1. The source of this sequence is a human donor with non-small cell lung cancer who had a partial response to radiotherapy plus ipilimumab. Sequences were derived from peripheral blood, sampled from a patient treated with radiotherapy plus ipilimumab. The DNA reads as follows: TGTGCCAGCAGCAGGGGGCGGAGGTCCTACGAGCAGTACTTC. It codes for CASSRGRRSYEQYF.